This T cell receptor (beta chain) appears in the sequencing data of a study of cytomegalovirus exposure and HLA in healthy donors. Study findings and constraints: In a later analysis, common viral pathogens appeared linked to several of the most significant clusters. The authors listed approximately 160 TCR beta chains as cytomegalovirus-associated. The authors later found TCR association rates varying by HLA locus, with DRB1 most and HLA-C fewest.

Amplification used 60 Vbeta primers and 13 Jbeta primers. Authors' analysis steps: Counted up in a later analysis, unique TCR beta chains came to about 83 million, with roughly 11 million shared. TCRdb's copy holds only in-frame clones and misses some; the assay was immunoSEQ multiplex PCR. V and J calls plus clone size are reproduced from that table; the DNA served to infer D and trimming. Among about 140,000 clones, around 80% were seen once, and the ten largest hold approximately 9.7%. Note on this clone: The antigen remains undetermined.

The sample consisted of PBMCs. This clonotype originated in a woman aged 60-75 years in good health and CMV-seropositive.

CDR3 protein: CAISDSPGGMRNGELFF. The CDR3 coding sequence is TGTGCCATCAGTGACTCCCCAGGGGGCATGAGAAACGGGGAGCTGTTTTTT. The chain is built from TRBV10-3 and TRBJ2-2, with 8 positions matching TRBD1. The CDR3 consists of 17 residues. Germline V gene sequence: CDR1 ENHRY, CDR2 SYGVKD. The J segment lost 7 bases and the V segment lost 3 bases, leaving 13 bases of the junction unmatched.